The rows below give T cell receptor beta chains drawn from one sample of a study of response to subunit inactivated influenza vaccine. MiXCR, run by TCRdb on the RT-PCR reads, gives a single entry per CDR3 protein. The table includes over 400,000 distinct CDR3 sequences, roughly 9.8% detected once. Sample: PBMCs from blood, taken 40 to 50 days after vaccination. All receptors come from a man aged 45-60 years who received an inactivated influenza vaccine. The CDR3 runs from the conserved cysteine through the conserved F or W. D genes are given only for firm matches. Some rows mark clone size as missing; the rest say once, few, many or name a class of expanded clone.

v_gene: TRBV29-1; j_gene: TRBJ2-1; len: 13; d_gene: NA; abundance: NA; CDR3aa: CSVGGGLYNEQFF; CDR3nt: TGCAGCGTTGGGGGGGGCCTCTACAATGAGCAGTTCTTC
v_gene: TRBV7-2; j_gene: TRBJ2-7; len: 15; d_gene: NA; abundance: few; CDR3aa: CASSLVPRGVHEQYF; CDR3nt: TGTGCCAGCAGCTTAGTACCCAGGGGGGTCCACGAGCAGTACTTC
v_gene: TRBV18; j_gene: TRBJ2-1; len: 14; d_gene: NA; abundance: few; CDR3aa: CASSPVLSYNEQFF; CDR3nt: TGTGCCAGCTCACCAGTGTTGTCCTACAATGAGCAGTTCTTC
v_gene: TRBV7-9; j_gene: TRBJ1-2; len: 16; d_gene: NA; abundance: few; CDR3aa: CASSFYLGGTNYGYTF; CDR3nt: TGTGCCAGCAGCTTCTACCTGGGGGGTACTAACTATGGCTACACCTTC
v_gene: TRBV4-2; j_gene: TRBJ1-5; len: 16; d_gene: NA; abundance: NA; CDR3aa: CASSQVGTTSNQPQHF; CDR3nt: TGTGCCAGCAGCCAAGTTGGGACAACTAGCAATCAGCCCCAGCATTTT
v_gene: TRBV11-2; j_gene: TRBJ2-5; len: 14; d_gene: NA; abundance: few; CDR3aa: CASSLDEGRMTQYF; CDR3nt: TGTGCCAGCAGCTTAGATGAGGGCAGAATGACCCAGTACTTC
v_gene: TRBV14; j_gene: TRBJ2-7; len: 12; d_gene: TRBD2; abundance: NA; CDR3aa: CASSRTRNEQYF; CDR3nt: TGTGCCAGCAGCAGGACTAGAAACGAGCAGTACTTC
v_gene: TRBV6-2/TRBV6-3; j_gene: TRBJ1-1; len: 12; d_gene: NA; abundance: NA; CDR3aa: CASSRGPGKAFF; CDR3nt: TGTGCCAGCAGCCGGGGACCAGGGAAAGCTTTCTTT
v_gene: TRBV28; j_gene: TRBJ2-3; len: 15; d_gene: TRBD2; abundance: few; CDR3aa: CASRSSAGGADTQYF; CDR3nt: TGTGCCAGCAGATCCTCAGCGGGAGGAGCAGATACGCAGTATTTT
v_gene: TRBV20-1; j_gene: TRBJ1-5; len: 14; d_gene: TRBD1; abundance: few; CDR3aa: CSVERGLSNQPQHF; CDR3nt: TGCAGTGTTGAAAGGGGGCTGAGCAATCAGCCCCAGCATTTT
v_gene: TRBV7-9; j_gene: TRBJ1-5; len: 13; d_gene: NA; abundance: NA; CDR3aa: CASSLIGDQPQHF; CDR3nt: TGTGCCAGCAGCTTAATCGGGGACCAGCCCCAGCATTTT